The 2 T cell receptor beta chains presented below share a single source sample, sequenced in a study of T cells expressing NK-cell markers. TCRdb reprocessed the 5' RACE reads and stores each CDR3 protein as one record, lacking DNA. The sample table includes approximately 150,000 distinct CDR3 sequences. Sequencing used blood T cells: a sorted CD56 or NKG2C T cell subset, CD4+ or CD8+ T cells, or bulk PBMC T cells (not recorded which). Receptor source: a woman aged 18 to 75 in good health.

The rearrangement links TRBV5-1 to TRBJ2-1; the TCRdb D gene call, TRBD2, has no DNA to confirm it. This CDR3 is 18 amino acids long. The germline gives CDR1 SGHRS, CDR2 YFSETQ. The CDR3 sequence is CASSLASGGALGGNEQFF.

This sequence joins TRBV5-6 and TRBJ2-5; TCRdb proposes TRBD1, but this gene call is untestable without DNA. Germline V gene sequence: CDR1 SGHDT, CDR2 YYEEEE. This CDR3 is 15 amino acids long. Here the CDR3 reads CASSLPHRAQETQYF.